Listed below are T cell receptor beta chains from one sample, sequenced in a study of Tregs in tolerant kidney transplant recipients. Assay used: immunoSEQ multiplex PCR; TCRdb lists only in-frame clones, some missing. The sample gives about 88,000 clones, around nine tenths of which show up once; approximately 4.8% is in the top ten. The sample comprised CD8+ T cells from blood. The receptors originated from a human donor in good health. Both conserved end residues are part of each CDR3. D genes are given only for firm matches. Size values are once, few and many counts, or a class for expanded clones, and some rows have none.

d_call: NA; j_call: TRBJ1-2; v_call: TRBV2; clone_size: NA; cdr3_aa: CASARENYGYTF; cdr3_nt: TGTGCCAGCGCACGGGAGAACTATGGCTACACCTTC
d_call: TRBD2; j_call: TRBJ2-7; v_call: TRBV27; clone_size: NA; cdr3_aa: CASSSGLAGVYEQYF; cdr3_nt: TGTGCCAGCAGTTCCGGACTAGCGGGGGTCTACGAGCAGTACTTC
d_call: NA; j_call: TRBJ1-2; v_call: TRBV7-9; clone_size: NA; cdr3_aa: CASSSADGYTF; cdr3_nt: TGTGCCAGCAGCTCTGCCGATGGCTACACCTTC
d_call: NA; j_call: TRBJ2-1; v_call: TRBV6-1; clone_size: NA; cdr3_aa: CASSEASRTRYNEQFF; cdr3_nt: TGTGCCAGCAGTGAGGCTTCCCGGACACGATACAATGAGCAGTTCTTC
d_call: NA; j_call: TRBJ1-1; v_call: TRBV19; clone_size: NA; cdr3_aa: CASSFPAGTEAFF; cdr3_nt: TGTGCCAGTAGCTTCCCCGCTGGGACTGAAGCTTTCTTT
d_call: NA; j_call: TRBJ2-1; v_call: TRBV11-2; clone_size: once; cdr3_aa: CASSLVPGARNEQFF; cdr3_nt: TGTGCCAGCAGCTTAGTGCCGGGAGCGAGGAATGAGCAGTTCTTC
d_call: NA; j_call: TRBJ2-5; v_call: TRBV19; clone_size: NA; cdr3_aa: CASSIAGTHAGTQYF; cdr3_nt: TGTGCCAGTAGTATAGCTGGGACCCACGCCGGGACCCAGTACTTC
d_call: NA; j_call: TRBJ1-2; v_call: TRBV12-5; clone_size: once; cdr3_aa: CASGLVTGYYGYTF; cdr3_nt: TGTGCTAGTGGTTTGGTAACAGGGTATTATGGCTACACCTTC
d_call: NA; j_call: TRBJ2-7; v_call: TRBV19; clone_size: NA; cdr3_aa: CASSPGQGGSYEQYF; cdr3_nt: TGTGCCAGTAGTCCGGGCCAGGGGGGGTCCTACGAGCAGTACTTC
d_call: TRBD2; j_call: TRBJ2-4; v_call: TRBV11-2; clone_size: once; cdr3_aa: CASSPLAGAKNIQYF; cdr3_nt: TGTGCCAGCAGCCCGTTAGCGGGAGCCAAAAACATTCAGTACTTC
d_call: NA; j_call: TRBJ1-1; v_call: TRBV13; clone_size: NA; cdr3_aa: CASSLVSRLQARNTEAFF; cdr3_nt: TGTGCCAGCAGCTTAGTTTCCAGGCTACAAGCCCGGAACACTGAAGCTTTCTTT
d_call: TRBD1; j_call: TRBJ1-2; v_call: TRBV7-3; clone_size: NA; cdr3_aa: CASSLNPGDSRYTF; cdr3_nt: TGTGCCAGCAGCTTAAATCCCGGGGACAGCCGCTACACCTTC
d_call: TRBD1; j_call: TRBJ1-1; v_call: TRBV27; clone_size: NA; cdr3_aa: CASSLLGQGNTEAFF; cdr3_nt: TGTGCCAGCAGTTTATTGGGACAGGGCAACACTGAAGCTTTCTTT
d_call: NA; j_call: TRBJ2-3; v_call: TRBV19; clone_size: NA; cdr3_aa: CASSMGGLGTDTQYF; cdr3_nt: TGTGCCAGTAGTATGGGCGGACTCGGCACAGATACGCAGTATTTT
d_call: NA; j_call: TRBJ1-3; v_call: TRBV7-9; clone_size: NA; cdr3_aa: CASSLGTTNNF; cdr3_nt: TGTGCCAGCAGCTTAGGGACGACCAACAATTTT
d_call: NA; j_call: TRBJ2-1; v_call: TRBV7-9; clone_size: NA; cdr3_aa: CASSPTRQANEQFF; cdr3_nt: TGTGCCAGCAGCCCCACCCGACAGGCCAATGAGCAGTTCTTC
d_call: NA; j_call: TRBJ2-5; v_call: TRBV7-9; clone_size: NA; cdr3_aa: CASSYDSQETQYF; cdr3_nt: TGTGCCAGCAGCTACGACTCGCAAGAGACCCAGTACTTC
d_call: NA; j_call: TRBJ1-1; v_call: TRBV18; clone_size: NA; cdr3_aa: CASSPFDRSGEGAFF; cdr3_nt: TGTGCCAGCTCACCATTCGATCGTAGTGGGGAAGGAGCTTTCTTT
d_call: TRBD1; j_call: TRBJ1-1; v_call: TRBV29-1; clone_size: NA; cdr3_aa: CSVEDDPGQTTPGGEAFF; cdr3_nt: TGCAGCGTTGAAGATGACCCGGGACAGACAACACCTGGGGGTGAAGCTTTCTTT
d_call: NA; j_call: TRBJ2-5; v_call: TRBV5-1; clone_size: NA; cdr3_aa: CASSPDFTGLQETQYF; cdr3_nt: TGCGCCAGCAGCCCCGACTTTACAGGGCTCCAAGAGACCCAGTACTTC
d_call: TRBD2; j_call: TRBJ2-1; v_call: TRBV15; clone_size: NA; cdr3_aa: CATETGLAVSYNEQFF; cdr3_nt: TGTGCCACCGAGACCGGACTAGCGGTTTCCTACAATGAGCAGTTCTTC
d_call: NA; j_call: TRBJ2-3; v_call: TRBV4-1; clone_size: NA; cdr3_aa: CASSLISGRTDTQYF; cdr3_nt: TGCGCCAGCAGCCTTATTTCGGGCCGCACAGATACGCAGTATTTT
d_call: NA; j_call: TRBJ1-1; v_call: TRBV27; clone_size: NA; cdr3_aa: CASSLVGGTEAFF; cdr3_nt: TGTGCCAGCAGTTTAGTAGGGGGCACTGAAGCTTTCTTT
d_call: NA; j_call: TRBJ2-7; v_call: TRBV9; clone_size: NA; cdr3_aa: CASSAPGEQYF; cdr3_nt: TGTGCCAGCAGCGCCCCCGGCGAGCAGTACTTC
d_call: NA; j_call: TRBJ2-7; v_call: TRBV6-1; clone_size: many; cdr3_aa: CASSEGAEGPYEQYF; cdr3_nt: TGTGCCAGCAGCGAGGGAGCGGAGGGCCCCTACGAGCAGTACTTC
d_call: NA; j_call: TRBJ2-7; v_call: TRBV21-1; clone_size: NA; cdr3_aa: CASSTCPGTGAYEQYF; cdr3_nt: TGTGCCAGCAGCACATGCCCCGGGACAGGGGCCTACGAGCAGTACTTC
d_call: TRBD2; j_call: TRBJ2-3; v_call: TRBV6-4; clone_size: NA; cdr3_aa: CASSTGGSTDTQYF; cdr3_nt: TGTGCCAGCTCCACGGGCGGGAGTACAGATACGCAGTATTTT
d_call: NA; j_call: TRBJ1-1; v_call: TRBV13; clone_size: NA; cdr3_aa: CASSPPGGRGTEAFF; cdr3_nt: TGTGCCAGCAGCCCCCCGGGAGGAAGAGGAACTGAAGCTTTCTTT
d_call: TRBD2; j_call: TRBJ2-5; v_call: TRBV19; clone_size: NA; cdr3_aa: CASSIQTSDGAQYF; cdr3_nt: TGTGCCAGTAGTATACAAACTAGCGACGGGGCCCAGTACTTC
d_call: NA; j_call: TRBJ1-6; v_call: TRBV13; clone_size: NA; cdr3_aa: CASSLANSPLHF; cdr3_nt: TGTGCCAGCAGCTTAGCAAATTCACCCCTCCACTTT
d_call: NA; j_call: TRBJ1-2; v_call: TRBV19; clone_size: NA; cdr3_aa: CASSTTDSIGYGYTF; cdr3_nt: TGTGCCAGTAGTACCACGGACAGCATAGGGTATGGCTACACCTTC
d_call: NA; j_call: TRBJ2-3; v_call: TRBV9; clone_size: once; cdr3_aa: CASSGQTSTDTQYF; cdr3_nt: TGTGCCAGCAGCGGACAGACTAGCACAGATACGCAGTATTTT
d_call: NA; j_call: TRBJ2-1; v_call: TRBV27; clone_size: NA; cdr3_aa: CASTPRGSSYNEQFF; cdr3_nt: TGTGCCAGCACCCCTCGAGGGAGCTCCTACAATGAGCAGTTCTTC
d_call: TRBD2; j_call: TRBJ2-7; v_call: TRBV6-5; clone_size: NA; cdr3_aa: CASSSTSGTYEQYF; cdr3_nt: TGTGCCAGCAGTTCTACTAGCGGAACCTACGAGCAGTACTTC
d_call: NA; j_call: TRBJ2-7; v_call: TRBV6-1; clone_size: NA; cdr3_aa: CASSELLISYEQYF; cdr3_nt: TGTGCCAGCAGTGAACTTCTGATCTCCTACGAGCAGTACTTC
d_call: NA; j_call: TRBJ1-2; v_call: TRBV9; clone_size: NA; cdr3_aa: CASSGRRGADYGYTF; cdr3_nt: TGTGCCAGCAGCGGCCGGAGGGGCGCTGACTATGGCTACACCTTC
d_call: TRBD1; j_call: TRBJ1-2; v_call: TRBV6-5; clone_size: NA; cdr3_aa: CASSLTGTGDYGYTF; cdr3_nt: TGTGCCAGCAGTTTGACCGGGACAGGCGACTATGGCTACACCTTC
d_call: NA; j_call: TRBJ2-7; v_call: TRBV7-8; clone_size: NA; cdr3_aa: CASSSRVYEQYF; cdr3_nt: TGTGCCAGCAGCTCCAGGGTGTACGAGCAGTACTTC
d_call: TRBD1; j_call: TRBJ1-2; v_call: TRBV5-5; clone_size: NA; cdr3_aa: CASSFGLGQPVLNYGYTF; cdr3_nt: TGTGCCAGCAGCTTCGGGTTGGGACAGCCTGTGCTTAACTATGGCTACACCTTC
d_call: NA; j_call: TRBJ1-1; v_call: TRBV5-6; clone_size: NA; cdr3_aa: CASSFVTENTEAFF; cdr3_nt: TGTGCCAGCAGCTTTGTTACTGAGAACACTGAAGCTTTCTTT
d_call: TRBD1; j_call: TRBJ1-2; v_call: TRBV12-5; clone_size: NA; cdr3_aa: CASGITGGGGYTF; cdr3_nt: TGTGCTAGTGGCATAACAGGGGGCGGTGGCTACACCTTC
d_call: NA; j_call: TRBJ2-7; v_call: TRBV5-1; clone_size: NA; cdr3_aa: CASSLEDSYEQYF; cdr3_nt: TGCGCCAGCAGCTTAGAGGACTCCTACGAGCAGTACTTC
d_call: TRBD2; j_call: TRBJ2-1; v_call: TRBV27; clone_size: NA; cdr3_aa: CASKAGGINEQFF; cdr3_nt: TGTGCCAGCAAGGCGGGAGGGATAAATGAGCAGTTCTTC
d_call: TRBD2; j_call: TRBJ2-7; v_call: TRBV5-1; clone_size: NA; cdr3_aa: CASSQGLAGGYEQYF; cdr3_nt: TGCGCCAGCAGCCAGGGACTAGCGGGCGGATACGAGCAGTACTTC
d_call: NA; j_call: TRBJ2-1; v_call: TRBV2; clone_size: NA; cdr3_aa: CASEEGYNEQFF; cdr3_nt: TGTGCCAGCGAGGAAGGATACAATGAGCAGTTCTTC
d_call: NA; j_call: TRBJ2-5; v_call: TRBV18; clone_size: NA; cdr3_aa: CASSPGRIKETQYF; cdr3_nt: TGTGCCAGCTCACCAGGACGCATAAAAGAGACCCAGTACTTC
d_call: NA; j_call: TRBJ1-1; v_call: TRBV5-1; clone_size: NA; cdr3_aa: CASSLDPGAVTEAFF; cdr3_nt: TGCGCCAGCAGCTTGGATCCGGGGGCGGTCACTGAAGCTTTCTTT
d_call: TRBD1; j_call: TRBJ1-2; v_call: TRBV7-8; clone_size: NA; cdr3_aa: CASSLNAGGFYGYTF; cdr3_nt: TGTGCCAGCAGCTTAAATGCAGGGGGCTTCTATGGCTACACCTTC
d_call: NA; j_call: TRBJ2-7; v_call: TRBV25-1; clone_size: NA; cdr3_aa: CASSDPLF; cdr3_nt: TGTGCCAGCAGTGACCCACTCTTC
d_call: TRBD2; j_call: TRBJ2-5; v_call: TRBV7-9; clone_size: NA; cdr3_aa: CASSMGLAGVQETQYF; cdr3_nt: TGTGCCAGCAGCATGGGACTAGCGGGGGTCCAAGAGACCCAGTACTTC
d_call: TRBD2; j_call: TRBJ2-7; v_call: TRBV11-2; clone_size: once; cdr3_aa: CASSEGTSGMNEQYF; cdr3_nt: TGTGCCAGCAGCGAGGGGACTAGCGGGATGAACGAGCAGTACTTC
d_call: NA; j_call: TRBJ2-7; v_call: TRBV5-4; clone_size: NA; cdr3_aa: CASSLAGNYEQYF; cdr3_nt: TGTGCCAGCAGCTTGGCGGGAAACTACGAGCAGTACTTC
d_call: TRBD2; j_call: TRBJ2-6; v_call: TRBV9; clone_size: NA; cdr3_aa: CAGSVPRASGRRGANVLTF; cdr3_nt: TGTGCCGGCAGCGTCCCTCGCGCTAGCGGGAGACGTGGGGCCAACGTCCTGACTTTC
d_call: NA; j_call: TRBJ1-5; v_call: TRBV13; clone_size: once; cdr3_aa: CAGQPQHF; cdr3_nt: TGTGCCGGGCAGCCCCAGCATTTT
d_call: NA; j_call: TRBJ2-2; v_call: TRBV13; clone_size: NA; cdr3_aa: CASSLGLGNTGELFF; cdr3_nt: TGTGCCAGCAGCTTAGGATTGGGGAATACCGGGGAGCTGTTTTTT
d_call: NA; j_call: TRBJ2-2; v_call: TRBV15; clone_size: NA; cdr3_aa: CATRRRGDTGELFF; cdr3_nt: TGTGCCACCAGACGTCGCGGGGACACCGGGGAGCTGTTTTTT
d_call: NA; j_call: TRBJ2-7; v_call: TRBV12-5; clone_size: NA; cdr3_aa: CASGLVYEQYF; cdr3_nt: TGTGCTAGTGGTTTGGTCTACGAGCAGTACTTC